A single sample is the source of the 32 T cell receptor beta chains below, sequenced in a study of blood T cell repertoires in COVID-19. Data came from immunoSEQ multiplex PCR; TCRdb stores just in-frame clones and leaves some out. In the table there are approximately 110,000 clones, around 86% of which are singletons. The source material was peripheral blood. The receptors originated from a man aged 35 to 55 with acute or convalescent COVID-19.

V usage is TRBV6-5 and J usage is TRBJ2-7; D call uncertain. V lost 0 bases and J 3 bases, leaving 6 bases between the germline ends. The CDR3 runs to 13 residues. CDR1 MNHEY and CDR2 SVGAGI come from the germline V gene. The CDR3 spells CASSYSQFYEQYF. The CDR3 DNA sequence: TGTGCCAGCAGTTACTCGCAGTTCTACGAGCAGTACTTC.

This rearrangement joins TRBV19 to TRBJ2-7, with D maybe TRBD1 (5 bases). Germline CDR1 reads LNHDA; CDR2 reads SQIVND (reference sequence). The CDR3 is made up of 13 amino acids. V lost 6 bases to trimming and J lost 0 bases, with 9 bases between them. The CDR3 region has the DNA TGTGCCAGTAGCGAACAGGTCTCCTACGAGCAGTACTTC. The encoded protein is CASSEQVSYEQYF.

This chain connects TRBV5-1 to TRBJ1-5; TRBD1 matches at 7 bases. Germline values: CDR1 SGHRS, CDR2 YFSETQ. Trimming at V came to 4 bases and at J to 3 bases, leaving 7 bases not matched to a gene. The CDR3 consists of 15 residues. DNA for the CDR3: TGCGCCAGCAGCCCGACAGGGAGGAACAATCAGCCCCAGCATTTT. It translates to CASSPTGRNNQPQHF.

By proportion, this clone is medium-sized. This chain connects TRBV14 to TRBJ1-4; TRBD1 agrees at 9 bases. V lost 1 base, J lost 8 bases, and 8 bases stayed unmatched. The CDR3 covers 16 residues. Germline values: CDR1 SGHDN, CDR2 FVKESK. CDR3 DNA: TGTGCCAGCAGCCAAGGGGCAACAGGGGGCAGGGAAAAACTGTTTTTT. Translating gives CASSQGATGGREKLFF.

The rearrangement uses TRBV7-9 and TRBJ1-2, with D hard to call. V gave up 1 base and J gave up 7 bases, with 10 bases separating them. There are 13 residues in the CDR3. Germline V gene data show CDR1 as SEHNR and CDR2 as FQNEAQ (reference sequence). CDR3 amino acids: CASSLVGFGGYTF. Written as DNA, the CDR3 is TGTGCCAGCAGCTTAGTCGGGTTCGGTGGCTACACCTTC.

V is TRBV14 and J is TRBJ1-3; D is possibly TRBD1 (5 bases). The V gene lost 4 bases and the J gene lost 0 bases, with 16 bases spanning the gap. This CDR3 has 17 residues. Per the germline V gene, CDR1 is SGHDN and CDR2 is FVKESK. Here the CDR3 reads CASSPLGEDFSGNTIYF. The DNA of the CDR3 is TGTGCCAGCAGCCCCCTGGGGGAGGACTTCTCTGGAAACACCATATATTTT.

The J gene is TRBJ2-1, the V gene TRBV11-2; 8 nucleotides match TRBD1. The CDR3 extends over 15 amino acids. V dropped 6 bases and J dropped 3; count of bases not matched to a gene: 7. Germline CDR1 is SGHAT and CDR2 is FQNNGV. The CDR3: CASRGGQGFYNEQFF. CDR3 nucleotides: TGTGCCAGCAGGGGAGGACAGGGTTTCTACAATGAGCAGTTCTTC.

The V gene is TRBV30, the J gene TRBJ1-1; 11 nucleotides agree with TRBD1. V lost 6 bases, J lost 3 bases, and 15 bases stayed unmatched. Germline values: CDR1 GTSNPN, CDR2 SVGIG (reference sequence). CDR3 size: 17 residues. The CDR3, as DNA: TGTGCCTGCCTAGGGGGGACAGGGGGAATAGGGGACACTGAAGCTTTCTTT. This sequence encodes CACLGGTGGIGDTEAFF.

V is TRBV10-3 and J is TRBJ2-7, with 11 bases fitting TRBD1. The trim removed 6 bases at V and 5 bases at J, leaving 6 bases unmatched. The germline V gene encodes CDR1 ENHRY and CDR2 SYGVKD. The CDR3 totals 14 residues. CDR3 nucleotide sequence: TGTGCCATCAGGGAGGACAGGGGGCGGGACGAGCAGTACTTC. It is translated as CAIREDRGRDEQYF.

V gene TRBV3-1 (or the pseudogene TRBV3-2) combines with J gene TRBJ1-1; D uncertain. V was pared by 2 bases and J by 0 bases, with 4 bases between. Per germline, CDR1 LGHDT and CDR2 YNNKEL (reference sequence). This CDR3 comprises 13 residues. The CDR3 nucleotides are TGTGCCAGCAGCCAACGAGTGAACACTGAAGCTTTCTTT. Its translation: CASSQRVNTEAFF.

V usage is TRBV7-9 and J usage is TRBJ1-1; D is undetermined. This CDR3 contains 13 residues. Trimming pared 2 bases from V and 8 bases from J, leaving 12 bases between. Per germline, CDR1 SEHNR and CDR2 FQNEAQ (reference sequence). The CDR3 is CASSLYPSSEAFF. The CDR3 coding sequence is TGTGCCAGCAGCTTATACCCCTCGAGCGAAGCTTTCTTT.

The chain couples TRBV30 to TRBJ2-5; weak D call: TRBD2 (6 bases). The CDR3 length is 15 residues. Trimming left V 0 bases short and J 2 bases short, with 13 bases between. The V gene's germline CDR1 is GTSNPN and CDR2 SVGIG (reference sequence). This CDR3 is CAWSVGFGGQETQYF. The CDR3 DNA reads TGTGCCTGGAGTGTAGGGTTCGGGGGTCAAGAGACCCAGTACTTC.

The chain uses TRBV7-9 and TRBJ2-7; 8 bases fit TRBD1. This CDR3 contains 18 residues. The trim removed 1 base at V and 0 bases at J, leaving 11 bases unmatched. Looked up from germline, CDR1 is SEHNR and CDR2 is FQNEAQ (reference sequence). The CDR3 DNA reads TGTGCCAGCAGCTTAGTGGGGCCAGGACAGGGTTTCTCCTACGAGCAGTACTTC. This codes for CASSLVGPGQGFSYEQYF.

CDR3 in amino acids: CASSEGQAANYGYTF. In DNA form, the CDR3 reads TGTGCCAGCAGTGAGGGCCAAGCAGCTAACTATGGCTACACCTTC. This chain connects TRBV6-1 to TRBJ1-2, with D uncertain. Germline V gene lookup returns CDR1 MNHNS and CDR2 SASEGT. The CDR3 consists of 15 residues. The V end lost 3 bases, the J end lost 0 bases, and 11 bases lay between the germline ends.

V is TRBV6-5 and J is TRBJ1-1, with 9 bases that match TRBD1. The junction had 7 bases not matched to a gene; V was cut back by 8 bases and J by 3 bases. Germline V CDR1 and CDR2: MNHEY, SVGAGI. The CDR3 covers 14 residues. The CDR3 sequence is CASVRDRAYTEAFF. CDR3 DNA: TGTGCCAGCGTAAGGGACAGGGCCTACACTGAAGCTTTCTTT.

The CDR3, as DNA: TGTGCCAGTAGTAAGCGGGGGGGGACAGGAAACAATGAGCAGTTCTTC. It codes for CASSKRGGTGNNEQFF. This chain links TRBV19 with TRBJ2-1, with 10 bases lining up with TRBD2. The length of the CDR3 is 16 residues. Germline V gene sequence: CDR1 LNHDA, CDR2 SQIVND (reference sequence). V lost 4 bases, J lost 5 bases, and 8 bases stayed unmatched.

This clone was seen more than once but under ten times. The chain links TRBV15 to TRBJ2-1; TRBD2 matches 9 bases. Germline CDR1 and CDR2: LNHNV and YYDKDF (reference sequence). This CDR3 has 15 residues. The V gene end was trimmed by 1 base and the J gene end by 5 bases; junction bases not matched to a gene: 3. The CDR3 sequence is CATSRVAGAHNEQFF. CDR3 in DNA: TGTGCCACCAGCAGAGTAGCGGGAGCCCACAATGAGCAGTTCTTC.

A few counts support this clone. The V and J genes are TRBV5-6 and TRBJ2-1; 12 nucleotides match TRBD2. The germline CDR1 and CDR2 sequences are SGHDT and YYEEEE. Trimming took 4 bases from V and 12 from J; bases not matched to a gene: 11. There are 15 residues in the CDR3. The CDR3 protein is CASSLAGGQVLSQFF. The CDR3 DNA is TGTGCCAGCAGCCTAGCGGGAGGGCAGGTTCTGTCGCAGTTCTTC.

The rearrangement joins TRBV5-4 to TRBJ1-6; D is ambiguous. V was shortened by 0 bases and J by 8 bases, with 12 bases between the two germline ends. The CDR3 totals 15 residues. CDR1 is SGHNT and CDR2 is YYREEE in the germline V gene (reference sequence). The CDR3 DNA reads as TGTGCCAGCAGCTTGGATCCGTTGTTAGATTCACCCCTCCACTTT. Its protein is CASSLDPLLDSPLHF.

Turning to this clone: Sequence at one end of the junction differs from germline and may be a read error. This chain links TRBV3-1 (or the pseudogene TRBV3-2) with TRBJ2-4; the match to TRBD2 covers 7 bases. The CDR3 contains 13 residues. Germline assignment: CDR1 LGHDT and CDR2 YNNKEL (reference sequence). The CDR3 DNA follows: TGTGCCAGCAGCCTTCCCCCCGGGACTACCATCAGCTTC. Translated, it gives CASSLPPGTTISF.

This clone has only one observation. The chain has TRBV27 and TRBJ1-2; possible D gene TRBD1, 6 bases. Looked up from germline, CDR1 is MNHEY and CDR2 is SMNVEV (reference sequence). Deletions cut 6 bases from V and 6 bases from J, with 17 bases between. This CDR3 has 14 residues. CDR3 DNA sequence: TGTGCCAGCAGCAGCACAGGGAACGGTCATGGCTACACCTTC. Its protein product is CASSSTGNGHGYTF.

The rearrangement uses TRBV10-3 and TRBJ2-2; no reliable D call. This CDR3 comprises 15 residues. Trimming cost V 0 bases and J 4 bases, with 9 bases left between them. CDR1 is ENHRY and CDR2 is SYGVKD in the germline V gene. CDR3: CAISESRLITGELFF. The CDR3 nucleotides are TGTGCCATCAGTGAGTCGCGACTGATCACCGGGGAGCTGTTTTTT.

V usage is TRBV29-1 and J usage is TRBJ1-2; no definite D call. This CDR3 comprises 13 residues. Germline CDR1 and CDR2: SQVTM and ANQGSEA. The ends were cut back, 2 bases at V and 7 bases at J, with 14 bases in the middle. The CDR3 nucleotides are TGCAGCGTTGAAAACCCGGGGATCGTTGGCTACACCTTC. This gives the protein CSVENPGIVGYTF. Complete variable domain (other parts from reference TRBV29-1 and TRBJ1-2): SAVISQKPSRDICQRGTSLTIQCQVDSQVTMMFWYRQQPGQSLTLIATANQGSEATYESGFVIDKFPISRPNLTFSTLTVSNMSPEDSSIYLCSVENPGIVGYTFGSGTRLTVV.

The chain employs TRBV12-5 and TRBJ2-5; 11 bases align to TRBD2. V lost 1 base to trimming and J lost 5 bases; unmatched junction nucleotides: 3. Germline CDR1 LGHNT, CDR2 FRNRAP. This CDR3 contains 15 residues. The CDR3 protein is CASGLAGLAVETQYF. Written as DNA, the CDR3 is TGTGCTAGTGGTTTGGCGGGACTAGCGGTGGAGACCCAGTACTTC.

J is TRBJ1-2 and V is TRBV5-1; 12 bases are a match to TRBD1. V dropped 3 bases and J dropped 7; count of bases not matched to a gene: 10. The CDR3 is 16 amino acids. Germline V CDR1 and CDR2: SGHRS, YFSETQ. DNA of the CDR3: TGCGCCAGCAGCTCACAACCCGGGACAGGGGGCGGTGGCTACACCTTC. This sequence encodes CASSSQPGTGGGGYTF.

This chain uses TRBV3-1 (or the pseudogene TRBV3-2) with TRBJ2-2; weak D call: TRBD1 (5 bases). Between the trimmed V and J ends, which lost 1 base and 0 bases, there was a span of 9 bases. CDR3 length equals 16 residues. CDR1 is LGHDT and CDR2 is YNNKEL in the germline V gene (reference sequence). CDR3 nucleotide sequence: TGTGCCAGCAGCCAAGGGGTGGACACGAACACCGGGGAGCTGTTTTTT. This codes for CASSQGVDTNTGELFF.

The chain is built from TRBV30 and TRBJ2-1; TRBD2 matches at 9 bases. CDR1 GTSNPN and CDR2 SVGIG come from the germline V gene (reference sequence). This CDR3 contains 16 residues. V shed 3 bases and J 4 bases; nucleotides not matched to a gene: 10. The CDR3 DNA is TGTGCCTGGAGGGTACCTGGACTAGCGTTTTACAATGAGCAGTTCTTC. As protein: CAWRVPGLAFYNEQFF.

The rearrangement links TRBV2 to TRBJ1-1; TRBD1 might be the D (6 bases). Germline CDR1 and CDR2: SNHLY and FYNNEI. The CDR3 totals 14 residues. Trimming took 5 bases from V and 4 from J, leaving 14 bases between them. For the CDR3, the DNA is TGTGCCAGCAGTCCACAGGGTTCGGCCACTGAAGCTTTCTTT. Amino acid sequence: CASSPQGSATEAFF.

CDR3 loop: CASSLWRTSGQETQYF. The CDR3 DNA is TGTGCCAGCAGCTTATGGAGGACTAGCGGTCAGGAGACCCAGTACTTC. The chain recombines TRBV7-2 with TRBJ2-5; 10 bases are a match to TRBD2. Germline assignment: CDR1 SGHTA and CDR2 FQGNSA. Unmatched junction bases numbered 8, after V lost 2 bases and J lost 5 bases. The CDR3 covers 16 residues.

This chain joins TRBV19 and TRBJ2-5, with TRBD2 identical over 9 bases. V lost 5 bases and J lost 5; bases outside the gene matches: 21. Germline CDR1 reads LNHDA; CDR2 reads SQIVND (reference sequence). The CDR3 totals 19 residues. The CDR3 here is CASSPSRRVLAGYVETQYF. In DNA, the CDR3 is TGTGCCAGTAGTCCAAGCCGCAGGGTACTAGCGGGTTATGTTGAGACCCAGTACTTC.

V gene TRBV7-8 combines with J gene TRBJ2-7; 7 nucleotides match TRBD1. The germline V gene has CDR1 SGHVS and CDR2 FQNEAQ. This CDR3 has 13 amino acids. With 6 bases clipped from V and 7 bases from J, the junction kept 9 bases outside the gene matches. The CDR3 protein is CASRLTGAGEQYF. The DNA of the CDR3 is TGTGCCAGCAGGTTAACAGGGGCTGGGGAGCAGTACTTC.

There are a few counts of this clone. V usage is TRBV7-2 and J usage is TRBJ2-1; TRBD2 aligns across 8 bases. The CDR3 is made up of 13 amino acids. The ends lost 0 bases at V and 9 bases at J; junction bases unmatched: 1. Germline CDR1 reads SGHTA; CDR2 reads FQGNSA. CDR3 protein: CASSLALAGEQFF. The CDR3 bases are TGTGCCAGCAGCTTAGCTCTAGCGGGTGAGCAGTTCTTC. Using reference TRBV7-2 and TRBJ2-1 for the parts outside the CDR3, the full variable domain is GAGVSQSPSNKVTEKGKDVELRCDPISGHTALYWYRQSLGQGLEFLIYFQGNSAPDKSGLPSDRFSAERTGGSVSTLTIQRTQQEDSAVYLCASSLALAGEQFFGPGTRLTVL.